This section outlines one T cell receptor beta chain sequence together with its context. Its antigen is still unknown. No much larger clonotype is one base removed from it; base qualities were not supplied. The intended sense of this specimen's time point label: cycle 2 day 1 (C2D1) of nivolumab. All trial patients had relapsed after autologous stem cell transplantation, with cohorts A, B and C differing in prior brentuximab vedotin exposure. The trial cohort was composed of 56 patients with relapsed/refractory classical Hodgkin lymphoma, for whom complete response, partial response or progressive disease was recorded as best overall response. Single-agent nivolumab was administered to trial patients in the multi-cohort phase II CheckMate 205 trial. Best overall response was determined by an independent review committee according to the 2007 International Working Group response criteria. Trial PBMCs were collected just before the start of nivolumab (C1D1) and during therapy at cycle 2 day 1 and cycle 4 day 1. Peripheral blood was collected in 8 mL Vacutainer Cell Preparation Tubes, from which PBMCs were isolated by centrifugation and then cryopreserved.

The data belong to a study of PD-1 blockade in classical Hodgkin lymphoma (dated by TCRdb to 2020 to 2022). Context from the whole study: Nivolumab dosing was 3 mg/kg intravenously every 2 weeks, continuing until either disease progression or unacceptable toxicity. To define a peripheral blood immune signature of response to PD-1 blockade in classical Hodgkin lymphoma, the study combined TCR beta sequencing with CyTOF.

Points the paper makes about the study in general: The study covered only a single clinical trial cohort, and the causes of the repertoire differences, possibly disease activity or prior therapy, were still not defined. Among trial patients, those achieving complete response had baseline diversity similar to that of newly diagnosed patients, while diversity was significantly lower in partial responders and progressors. Baseline TCR diversity was reported to be lower in newly diagnosed patients than in healthy donors and to be lower still in relapsed/refractory patients. Lower diversity was seen in patients whose nivolumab began less than 1 year after ASCT, and these patients were left out of later analyses so that immune reconstitution would not confound the results. CD4+ but not CD8+ TCR diversity rose significantly by C4D1 (p=0.0027 vs p=0.16), most apparent in complete responders (p=0.02).

The Qiagen DNeasy kit was used to extract genomic DNA from unsorted PBMCs and from the negatively selected CD4+ and CD8+ fractions. Using primers that anneal to V and J segments, immunoSEQ multiplex PCR amplified the TCR beta CDR3 regions. A synthetic immune receptor repertoire was used to minimize amplification bias, and remaining bias was computationally removed after sequencing. The published analysis was carried out like this. Custom Python scripts were used to quantify repertoire diversity as the Shannon entropy index. The unsorted, CD4+ and CD8+ repertoires were each analyzed separately, with the exception of combined analyses, where CD4+ and CD8+ sequences were merged in silico. A clone was considered expanded if an increase in frequency of at least 2-fold after treatment relative to C1D1 was found, and a pseudocount of 0.5 was applied to clones undetected at baseline. Clones with 0 or 1 copy at C1D1 were defined as singleton clones, while clones with 2 or more copies were defined as non-singleton clones. Clones expanded in unsorted samples were labelled as CD4+, CD8+ or unknown by matching protein sequences in sorted samples from the same patient. Wilcoxon tests on paired samples were used to test diversity changes from C1D1 to C4D1. This immuneACCESS table, as held by TCRdb, lists in-frame sequences with V and J called but not all clones. Of the missing ones, under half trace to an unresolved V gene in checked studies; the others have no known cause. V and J calls and clone size follow that table, whereas D and trimming were derived from the DNA. The sample table lists about 58,000 clones, 85% to 95% of them with a count of one. The ten most abundant clones make up about 10% of the sample.

Here the sequenced sample was peripheral blood mononuclear cells (PBMCs), taken before the second cycle of nivolumab. The sequence derives from a human donor with classical Hodgkin lymphoma.

The CDR3 protein sequence reads: CAWSAGGMGEKLFF. The nucleotide sequence reads as follows: TGTGCCTGGAGTGCGGGGGGTATGGGTGAAAAACTGTTTTTT. This chain is built from TRBV30 and TRBJ1-4; tentative D gene TRBD1, with 5 bases matching. Taken from cysteine to phenylalanine, the CDR3 has 14 residues. Kept here is only the CDR3 DNA, which spans 42 bases and is read in frame from base 1. As encoded in the germline V gene (reference sequence), CDR1 is GTSNPN while CDR2 is SVGIG. V gives up 1 base and J gives up 7 bases, and the segment between their germline ends measures 13 bases.